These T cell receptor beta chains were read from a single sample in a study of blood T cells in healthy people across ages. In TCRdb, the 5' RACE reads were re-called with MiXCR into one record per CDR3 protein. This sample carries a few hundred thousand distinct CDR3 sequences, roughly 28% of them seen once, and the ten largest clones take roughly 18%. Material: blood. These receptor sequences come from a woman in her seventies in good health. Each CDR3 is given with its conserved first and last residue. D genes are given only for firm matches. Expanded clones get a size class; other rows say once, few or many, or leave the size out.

CSARGDGSGNTIYF	TGCAGTGCTAGAGGGGATGGGTCTGGAAACACCATATATTTT	TRBV20-1	TRBJ1-3	.	.
CASSYYQQPGTEAFF	TGCGCCAGCAGCTACTATCAACAGCCGGGCACTGAAGCTTTCTTT	TRBV5-1	TRBJ1-1	.	.
CASSLEAGQNTIYF	TGCGCCAGCAGCTTGGAGGCAGGGCAAAACACCATATATTTT	TRBV5-1	TRBJ1-3	.	.
CASSQEPGGFEQYF	TGTGCCAGCAGCCAAGAGCCAGGGGGCTTCGAGCAGTACTTC	TRBV4-2	TRBJ2-7	few	TRBD1
CASSSSTGWVNTEAFF	TGTGCCAGCAGCTCATCGACAGGCTGGGTGAACACTGAAGCTTTCTTT	TRBV7-2	TRBJ1-1	few	.
CASSATGARGTEAFF	TGCGCCAGCAGCGCGACAGGGGCAAGGGGCACTGAAGCTTTCTTT	TRBV5-1	TRBJ1-1	.	TRBD1
CASSPGQFGYTF	TGTGCCAGCAGTCCTGGGCAGTTTGGCTACACCTTC	TRBV7-2	TRBJ1-2	many	.
CASSLSLSAGGSYEQYF	TGCGCCAGCAGCCTCAGCCTGTCGGCGGGAGGGTCCTACGAGCAGTACTTC	TRBV5-1	TRBJ2-7	.	TRBD2
CASSVVPFPGNTIYF	TGTGCCAGCAGCGTAGTACCGTTCCCTGGAAACACCATATATTTT	TRBV9	TRBJ1-3	.	.
CASRGVTGEGDTEAFF	TGTGCCAGCAGAGGGGTGACAGGGGAGGGGGACACTGAAGCTTTCTTT	TRBV12-3/TRBV12-4	TRBJ1-1	.	TRBD1
CSVEDGATYEQYF	TGCAGCGTTGAAGATGGAGCGACCTACGAGCAGTACTTC	TRBV29-1	TRBJ2-7	.	.
CASSLQVWEQYF	TGTGCCAGCAGCTTACAGGTCTGGGAGCAGTACTTC	TRBV7-9	TRBJ2-5	few	.
CAWKAPSPLGTEAFF	TGTGCCTGGAAGGCCCCCAGTCCCCTGGGCACTGAAGCTTTCTTT	TRBV30	TRBJ1-1	few	.
CAISESTVYGYTF	TGTGCCATCAGTGAGTCGACGGTTTATGGCTACACCTTC	TRBV10-3	TRBJ1-2	.	.
CASSPRGATDTQYF	TGTGCCAGCTCACCAAGGGGGGCGACAGATACGCAGTATTTT	TRBV18	TRBJ2-3	.	.
CASSRTLGAVEEKLFF	TGTGCCAGCAGCCGCACCCTTGGGGCAGTGGAGGAAAAACTGTTTTTT	TRBV3-1	TRBJ1-4	few	.
CATLKGAGLTQYF	TGTGCCACCCTTAAGGGAGCTGGCTTGACCCAGTACTTC	TRBV6-2/TRBV6-3	TRBJ2-5	.	.
CASSPKASTDTQYF	TGTGCCAGCTCACCAAAGGCTAGTACAGATACGCAGTATTTT	TRBV18	TRBJ2-3	.	.
CASSQPLGQGKSEAFF	TGTGCCAGCAGCCAGCCCTTGGGACAGGGGAAGAGTGAAGCTTTCTTT	TRBV4-2	TRBJ1-1	.	TRBD1
CASSLSLGKWAEQYF	TGTGCCAGCAGCTTATCCCTCGGGAAATGGGCTGAGCAGTACTTC	TRBV7-9	TRBJ2-7	.	.
CASSLNTGASYEQYF	TGTGCCAGCAGCTTAAATACGGGGGCCTCCTACGAGCAGTACTTC	TRBV7-2	TRBJ2-7	.	.
CASSLSTSTDTQYF	TGTGCCAGCAGCTTATCCACTAGCACAGATACGCAGTATTTT	TRBV7-3	TRBJ2-3	many	.
CASSKKRQSGANVLTF	TGTGCCAGCAGCAAAAAAAGGCAATCTGGGGCCAACGTCCTGACTTTC	TRBV21-1	TRBJ2-6	few	.
CASSQGGGTRAYGQYF	TGTGCCAGCAGCCAAGGGGGAGGGACCCGAGCCTACGGGCAGTACTTC	TRBV3-1	TRBJ2-7	.	TRBD2
CASSRTGALSGANVLTF	TGTGCCAGCAGCCGGACAGGGGCCCTCTCTGGGGCCAACGTCCTGACTTTC	TRBV7-2	TRBJ2-6	.	TRBD1
CASSFGGGARDEQYF	TGTGCCAGCAGTTTCGGCGGAGGGGCCAGGGACGAGCAGTACTTC	TRBV12-3/TRBV12-4	TRBJ2-7	few	.
CASSFNPGGRETQYF	TGTGCCAGCAGCTTCAATCCGGGGGGGCGAGAGACCCAGTACTTC	TRBV7-6	TRBJ2-5	.	TRBD2